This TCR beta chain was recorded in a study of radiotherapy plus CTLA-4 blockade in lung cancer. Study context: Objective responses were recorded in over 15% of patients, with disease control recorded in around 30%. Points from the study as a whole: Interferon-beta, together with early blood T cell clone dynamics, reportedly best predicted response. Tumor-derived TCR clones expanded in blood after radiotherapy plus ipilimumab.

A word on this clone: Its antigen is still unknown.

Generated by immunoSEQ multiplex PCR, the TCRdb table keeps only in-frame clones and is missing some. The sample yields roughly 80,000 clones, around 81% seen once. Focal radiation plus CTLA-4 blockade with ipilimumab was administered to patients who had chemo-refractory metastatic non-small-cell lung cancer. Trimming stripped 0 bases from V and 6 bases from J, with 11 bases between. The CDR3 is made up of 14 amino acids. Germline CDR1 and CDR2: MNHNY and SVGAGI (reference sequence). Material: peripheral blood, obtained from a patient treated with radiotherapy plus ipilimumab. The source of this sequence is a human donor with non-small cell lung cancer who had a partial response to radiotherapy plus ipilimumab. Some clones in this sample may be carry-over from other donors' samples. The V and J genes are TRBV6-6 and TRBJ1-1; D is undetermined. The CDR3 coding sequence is TGTGCCAGCAGTTACTCTCGGGAGAGCCCTGAAGCTTTCTTT. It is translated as CASSYSRESPEAFF.